The 27 T cell receptor beta chains reported below all come from one sample, sequenced in a study of a mutant IDH1 vaccine in newly diagnosed glioma. Only in-frame clones appear in the TCRdb table, and some are missing; sequencing was by immunoSEQ multiplex PCR. The repertoire holds around 26,000 clones, with around 70% as singletons. The antigens for these receptors are not known. Regarding time point: week 11, during vaccination. One vaccine dose held 300 ug of mutant IDH1 20-mer peptide and came with topical imiquimod. This specimen was peripheral blood mononuclear cells (PBMCs), taken from a glioma patient whose treatment included an IDH1 peptide vaccine. The receptors here all came from a man aged 18 to 30 with glioma. Some clones in this sample may be carry-over from other donors' samples.

The chain couples TRBV14 to TRBJ2-5; the match to TRBD2 covers 9 bases. The CDR3 runs to 18 residues. Germline V gene lookup returns CDR1 SGHDN and CDR2 FVKESK. With V trimmed by 2 bases and J by 5 bases, 15 bases remained unmatched. The CDR3, as DNA: TGTGCCAGCAGCCAATTCGTGATAGCGGGGGACCGAGTGGAGACCCAGTACTTC. It yields the protein CASSQFVIAGDRVETQYF.

This clone was observed a few times. This rearrangement joins TRBV6-5 to TRBJ1-5; D remains unclear. With 6 bases removed from V and 9 bases from J, the gap between germline ends came to 15 bases. This CDR3 is 13 amino acids long. Per the germline V gene, CDR1 is MNHEY and CDR2 is SVGAGI. The CDR3 region is CASRPDIYRPQHF. CDR3 sequence (DNA): TGTGCCAGCAGGCCAGATATTTATAGGCCCCAGCATTTT.

This clone was seen a handful of times. J is TRBJ2-7 and V is TRBV21-1; the listed D gene, TRBD2, was not tested against the DNA. TRBV21-1 is annotated as a pseudogene. The CDR3 is 17 amino acids. The DNA for the CDR3 is TGTGCCAGCAGCAAATGTCTAGCGGGAGTTATCTCCTACGAGCAGTACTTC. Protein product: CASSKCLAGVISYEQYF.

The rearrangement uses TRBV7-9 and TRBJ2-7; 8 bases fit TRBD2. With 0 bases clipped from V and 0 bases from J, the junction kept 4 bases outside the gene matches. Per the germline V gene, CDR1 is SEHNR and CDR2 is FQNEAQ (reference sequence). CDR3 length equals 16 residues. Here the CDR3 reads CASSLASGTSSYEQYF. CDR3 nucleotide sequence: TGTGCCAGCAGCTTAGCTAGCGGGACTAGCTCCTACGAGCAGTACTTC. The whole variable domain, filled in from reference TRBV7-9 and TRBJ2-7, reads DTGVSQNPRHKITKRGQNVTFRCDPISEHNRLYWYRQTLGQGPEFLTYFQNEAQLEKSRLLSDRFSAERPKGSFSTLEIQRTEQGDSAMYLCASSLASGTSSYEQYFGPGTRLTVT.

In this sample, this clone turned up a few times. The chain links TRBV5-1 to TRBJ2-5; 8 nucleotides line up with TRBD1. Looked up from germline, CDR1 is SGHRS and CDR2 is YFSETQ. The CDR3 extends over 14 amino acids. Trimming removed 7 bases from V and 5 bases from J; junction bases left unmatched: 10. The CDR3 DNA reads TGCGCCAGCGGCACCTCAGGGGGCGATGAGACCCAGTACTTC. Its translation is CASGTSGGDETQYF.

This clone was seen a handful of times. The V and J genes are TRBV2 and TRBJ1-2; 9 positions match TRBD1. This CDR3 comprises 14 residues. Unmatched junction bases numbered 12, after V lost 11 bases and J lost 5 bases. Germline V CDR1 and CDR2: SNHLY, FYNNEI. The CDR3 DNA reads as TGTGCCGTCTATTGGGACAGGGTGGCATATGGCTACACCTTC. It codes for CAVYWDRVAYGYTF.

This chain connects TRBV4-3 to TRBJ2-5; D tentatively fits TRBD1 or TRBD2 (5 bases each). Trimming removed 0 bases at V and 3 bases at J, with 11 bases between. This CDR3 comprises 15 residues. Germline CDR1 is LGHNA and CDR2 is YSLEER. The CDR3 spells CASSQDTRGEETQYF. The CDR3, as DNA: TGCGCCAGCAGCCAAGATACTCGGGGCGAAGAGACCCAGTACTTC.

This clone was picked up a small number of times. The chain uses TRBV19 and TRBJ1-1; the match to TRBD1 covers 10 bases. This CDR3 is built from 15 residues. In germline, CDR1 is LNHDA, CDR2 SQIVND (reference sequence). J was trimmed by 5 bases and V by 3 bases; bases with no gene match: 6. The CDR3 region has the DNA TGTGCCAGTAGTATCCAACCGGGACAGGGGACTGAAGCTTTCTTT. This gives the protein CASSIQPGQGTEAFF.

As DNA, the CDR3 is TGTGCCAGCAGTTTAAGGCACAGGGGGGATCAGCCCCAGCATTTT. It yields the protein CASSLRHRGDQPQHF. The chain couples TRBV28 to TRBJ1-5, with 8 bases identical to TRBD1. The CDR3 consists of 15 residues. V gave up 2 bases and J gave up 5 bases; unmatched junction bases: 5. The germline V gene encodes CDR1 MDHEN and CDR2 SYDVKM.

The chain links TRBV6-1 to TRBJ1-5, with unresolved D. Germline V gives CDR1 MNHNS, CDR2 SASEGT. This CDR3 comprises 13 residues. Trimming cost V 7 bases and J 4 bases, with 11 bases left between them. The CDR3 spells CASMREGNQPQHF. CDR3 nucleotides: TGTGCCAGCATGAGGGAAGGAAATCAGCCCCAGCATTTT.

The chain recombines TRBV29-1 with TRBJ2-3; D uncertain. Germline V gene lookup returns CDR1 SQVTM and CDR2 ANQGSEA. This CDR3 region has 14 residues. V lost 5 bases, J lost 1 base, and 13 bases lay in between. The CDR3 loop is CSVSETTRTDTQYF. CDR3 bases: TGCAGCGTTTCAGAGACGACACGCACAGATACGCAGTATTTT.

The chain uses TRBV7-9 and TRBJ1-2; 8 bases are a match to TRBD1. Germline lookup yields CDR1 SEHNR and CDR2 FQNEAQ (reference sequence). This CDR3 has 17 residues. Germline trimming cut 1 base from V and 3 bases from J; bases unmatched to any gene: 10. The CDR3 DNA follows: TGTGCCAGCAGCTTAGGGCCCTGGACAGGGAAGCACTATGGCTACACCTTC. Translating it yields CASSLGPWTGKHYGYTF. Complete variable domain (other parts from reference TRBV7-9 and TRBJ1-2): DTGVSQNPRHKITKRGQNVTFRCDPISEHNRLYWYRQTLGQGPEFLTYFQNEAQLEKSRLLSDRFSAERPKGSFSTLEIQRTEQGDSAMYLCASSLGPWTGKHYGYTFGSGTRLTVV.

The chain carries TRBV19 and TRBJ1-6, with unresolved D. The V gene lost 2 bases and the J gene lost 13 bases, with 12 bases spanning the gap. The CDR3 consists of 13 residues. Per the germline V gene, CDR1 is LNHDA and CDR2 is SQIVND (reference sequence). CDR3 sequence: CASSILERTPLHF. CDR3 bases: TGTGCCAGTAGTATACTCGAGAGGACTCCCCTCCACTTT.

The chain uses TRBV6-1 and TRBJ1-4; TRBD1 agrees at 7 bases. This CDR3 region has 14 residues. With V trimmed by 5 bases and J by 7 bases, 7 bases remained unmatched. The germline V gene encodes CDR1 MNHNS and CDR2 SASEGT. In DNA, the CDR3 is TGTGCCAGCAGTCTACAGGGGACGAGTGAAAAACTGTTTTTT. Residues: CASSLQGTSEKLFF.

V usage is TRBV6-5 and J usage is TRBJ2-7; weak D call: TRBD1 (5 bases). CDR1 and CDR2 from the germline V gene are MNHEY and SVGAGI. V was trimmed by 2 bases and J by 1 base, leaving 9 bases between them. This CDR3 contains 14 residues. CDR3 residues: CASSYGHPSYEQYF. As DNA, the CDR3 is TGTGCCAGCAGTTACGGACATCCGTCCTACGAGCAGTACTTC.

The chain is built from TRBV6-1 and TRBJ2-5, with 9 bases that match TRBD1. This CDR3 contains 15 residues. The J segment lost 4 bases and the V segment lost 7 bases, leaving 10 bases of the junction unmatched. In germline, CDR1 is MNHNS, CDR2 SASEGT. The CDR3 coding sequence is TGTGCCAGCAAGCGCCTGGGACAGGGTGTAGAGACCCAGTACTTC. This gives the protein CASKRLGQGVETQYF.

The chain has TRBV4-3 and TRBJ1-1, with D tentatively TRBD1 (6 bases). Germline assignment: CDR1 LGHNA and CDR2 YSLEER. V lost 5 bases to trimming and J lost 0 bases, with 10 bases between them. This CDR3 is built from 14 residues. The CDR3 sequence is CASSFRTVNTEAFF. DNA for the CDR3: TGCGCCAGCAGCTTCCGGACAGTGAACACTGAAGCTTTCTTT.

The rearrangement uses TRBV9 and TRBJ2-5, with 9 bases fitting TRBD2. This CDR3 is built from 15 residues. Germline CDR1 reads SGDLS; CDR2 reads YYNGEE. The junction had 3 bases not matched to a gene; V was cut back by 0 bases and J by 3 bases. CDR3 sequence (DNA): TGTGCCAGCAGCGTAGATAGCGGGAGTGAAGAGACCCAGTACTTC. Residues: CASSVDSGSEETQYF.

The CDR3 sequence: CASSFRRQANYGYTF. In DNA form, the CDR3 reads TGTGCCAGCAGTTTCAGGAGACAGGCAAACTATGGCTACACCTTC. The J gene is TRBJ1-2, the V gene TRBV6-1; maybe TRBD1 (6 bases). Trimming stripped 5 bases from V and 2 bases from J, with 15 bases between. CDR1 MNHNS and CDR2 SASEGT come from the germline V gene. The CDR3 runs to 15 residues.

This clone showed up just a few times. V usage is TRBV15 and J usage is TRBJ1-1; 9 bases map to TRBD1. In germline, CDR1 is LNHNV, CDR2 YYDKDF (reference sequence). Unmatched junction bases numbered 4, after V lost 5 bases and J lost 3 bases. The CDR3 is made up of 14 amino acids. The CDR3 spells CATSGTGSYTEAFF. DNA of the CDR3: TGTGCCACCAGCGGGACAGGGTCATACACTGAAGCTTTCTTT.

The CDR3 DNA reads TGTGCCAGCAGCTCAAACGACAGGGTAATAACCTACGAGCAGTACTTC. It is translated as CASSSNDRVITYEQYF. The chain links TRBV7-9 to TRBJ2-7; TRBD1 agrees at 7 bases. Germline CDR1 and CDR2: SEHNR and FQNEAQ (reference sequence). The CDR3 has 16 residues. Trimming removed 4 bases from V and 2 bases from J; junction bases left unmatched: 11.

This sequence joins TRBV4-3 and TRBJ2-5; tentatively, D is TRBD2 (5 bases). CDR1 and CDR2 (germline): LGHNA, YSLEER. V lost 1 base and J lost 0, with 6 bases in between. This CDR3 contains 14 residues. DNA of the CDR3: TGCGCCAGCAGCCAAGGAGGGTACCAAGAGACCCAGTACTTC. It yields the protein CASSQGGYQETQYF.

A few counts support this clone. The chain uses TRBV5-4 and TRBJ1-1; weak D call: TRBD1 (6 bases). Trimming shortened V by 4 bases and J by 0 bases, and 10 bases separated the two germline ends. CDR3 size: 14 residues. The germline gives CDR1 SGHNT, CDR2 YYREEE (reference sequence). This chain's CDR3 is CASSVQGLNTEAFF. In nucleotides, the CDR3 is TGTGCCAGCAGCGTACAGGGCTTGAACACTGAAGCTTTCTTT.

The gene calls are TRBV30 and TRBJ1-2; D is unclear. Germline lookup yields CDR1 GTSNPN and CDR2 SVGIG (reference sequence). With 2 bases removed from V and 0 bases from J, the gap between germline ends came to 4 bases. The length of the CDR3 is 12 residues. This chain's CDR3 is CAWSQSNYGYTF. CDR3 DNA sequence: TGTGCCTGGAGTCAGTCTAACTATGGCTACACCTTC.

The chain couples TRBV6-6 to TRBJ2-7; D remains unclear. The length of the CDR3 is 11 residues. CDR1 and CDR2 from the germline V gene are MNHNY and SVGAGI (reference sequence). Trimming removed 6 bases at V and 2 bases at J, with 5 bases between. The CDR3 here is CASSPAYEQYF. CDR3 DNA: TGTGCCAGCAGCCCGGCCTACGAGCAGTACTTC.

The chain is built from TRBV27 and TRBJ2-1; possible D gene TRBD2, 6 bases. Trimming pared 0 bases from V and 4 bases from J, leaving 10 bases between. The CDR3 runs 15 residues. CDR1 and CDR2 from the germline V gene are MNHEY and SMNVEV (reference sequence). For the CDR3, the DNA is TGTGCCAGCAGTTTATCGGGGAGGCCGTACAATGAGCAGTTCTTC. Protein product: CASSLSGRPYNEQFF.

As DNA, the CDR3 is TGCGCCAGCAGCTCCCCGATCGGTGGTTCACCCCTCCACTTT. As protein: CASSSPIGGSPLHF. This chain links TRBV5-1 with TRBJ1-6; unclear D gene. The germline V gene encodes CDR1 SGHRS and CDR2 YFSETQ. The CDR3 sequence is 14 residues long. Between the trimmed V and J ends, which lost 3 bases and 9 bases, there was a span of 13 bases.